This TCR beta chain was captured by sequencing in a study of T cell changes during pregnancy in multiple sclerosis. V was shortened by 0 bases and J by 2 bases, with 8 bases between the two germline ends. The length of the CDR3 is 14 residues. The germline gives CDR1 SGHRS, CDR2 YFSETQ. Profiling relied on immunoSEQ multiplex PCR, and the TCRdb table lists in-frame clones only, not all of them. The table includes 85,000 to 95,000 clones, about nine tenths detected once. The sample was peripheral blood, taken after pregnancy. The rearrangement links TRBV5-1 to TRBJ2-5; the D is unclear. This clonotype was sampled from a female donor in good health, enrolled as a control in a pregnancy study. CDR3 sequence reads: CASSLAHAQETQYF. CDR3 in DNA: TGCGCCAGCAGCTTGGCCCACGCGCAAGAGACCCAGTACTTC.